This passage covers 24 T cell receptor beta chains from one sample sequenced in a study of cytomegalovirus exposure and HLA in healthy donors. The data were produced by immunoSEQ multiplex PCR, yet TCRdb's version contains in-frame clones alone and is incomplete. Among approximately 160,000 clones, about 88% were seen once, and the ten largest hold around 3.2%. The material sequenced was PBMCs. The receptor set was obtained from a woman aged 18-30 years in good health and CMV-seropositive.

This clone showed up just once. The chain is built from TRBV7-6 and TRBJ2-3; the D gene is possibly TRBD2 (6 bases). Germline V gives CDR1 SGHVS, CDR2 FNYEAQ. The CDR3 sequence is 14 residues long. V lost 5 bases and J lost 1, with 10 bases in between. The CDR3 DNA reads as TGTGCCAGCAGCACGTGGGGGGGCACAGATACGCAGTATTTT. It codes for CASSTWGGTDTQYF.

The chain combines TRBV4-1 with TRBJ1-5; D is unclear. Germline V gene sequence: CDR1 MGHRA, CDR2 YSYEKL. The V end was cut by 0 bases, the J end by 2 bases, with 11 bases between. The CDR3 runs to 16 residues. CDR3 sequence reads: CASSQDAVPGNQPQHF. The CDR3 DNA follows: TGCGCCAGCAGCCAAGATGCTGTCCCGGGCAATCAGCCCCAGCATTTT.

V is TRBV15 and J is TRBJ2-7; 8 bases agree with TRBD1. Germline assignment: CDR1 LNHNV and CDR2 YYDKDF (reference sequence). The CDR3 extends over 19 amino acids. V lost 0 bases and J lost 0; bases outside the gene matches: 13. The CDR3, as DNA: TGTGCCACCAGCAGAGAGTGGGGACAGGACAGACCTAGCTCCTACGAGCAGTACTTC. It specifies CATSREWGQDRPSSYEQYF.

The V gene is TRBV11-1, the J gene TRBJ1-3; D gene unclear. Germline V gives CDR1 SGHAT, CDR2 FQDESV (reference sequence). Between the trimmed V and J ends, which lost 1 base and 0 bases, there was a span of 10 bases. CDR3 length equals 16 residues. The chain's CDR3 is CASSLVPVYSGNTIYF. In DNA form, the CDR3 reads TGTGCCAGCAGCTTAGTTCCGGTCTACTCTGGAAACACCATATATTTT.

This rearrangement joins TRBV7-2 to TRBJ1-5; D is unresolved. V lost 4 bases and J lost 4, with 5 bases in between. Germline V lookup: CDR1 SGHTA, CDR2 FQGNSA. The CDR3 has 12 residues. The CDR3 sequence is CASSSFNQPQHF. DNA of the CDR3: TGTGCCAGCAGCTCCTTTAATCAGCCCCAGCATTTT. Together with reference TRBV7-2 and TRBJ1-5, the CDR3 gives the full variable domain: GAGVSQSPSNKVTEKGKDVELRCDPISGHTALYWYRQSLGQGLEFLIYFQGNSAPDKSGLPSDRFSAERTGGSVSTLTIQRTQQEDSAVYLCASSSFNQPQHFGDGTRLSIL.

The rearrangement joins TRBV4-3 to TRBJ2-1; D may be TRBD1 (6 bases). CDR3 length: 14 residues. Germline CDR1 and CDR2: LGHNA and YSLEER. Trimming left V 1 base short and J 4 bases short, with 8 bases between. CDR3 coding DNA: TGCGCCAGCAGCCAAGGGACAGAATACAATGAGCAGTTCTTC. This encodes CASSQGTEYNEQFF.

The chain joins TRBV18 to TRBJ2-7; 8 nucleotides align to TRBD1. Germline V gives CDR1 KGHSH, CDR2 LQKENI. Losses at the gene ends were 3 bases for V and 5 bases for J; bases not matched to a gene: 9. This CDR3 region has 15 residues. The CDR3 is CASSPVTGARNEQYF. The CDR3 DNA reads TGTGCCAGCTCACCGGTGACAGGGGCAAGGAACGAGCAGTACTTC.

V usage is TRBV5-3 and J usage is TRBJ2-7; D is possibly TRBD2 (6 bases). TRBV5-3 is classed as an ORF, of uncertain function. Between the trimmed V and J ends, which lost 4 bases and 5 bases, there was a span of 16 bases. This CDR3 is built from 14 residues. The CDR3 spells CARSGSGAGNEQYF. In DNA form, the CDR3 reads TGTGCCAGAAGCGGTTCGGGAGCCGGCAACGAGCAGTACTTC.

The CDR3 coding sequence is TGTGCCAGCAGCCAAGTCTCTAGCGTAGTATACAATGAGCAGTTCTTC. Translation: CASSQVSSVVYNEQFF. This chain connects TRBV4-2 to TRBJ2-1; maybe TRBD2 (6 bases). The CDR3 consists of 16 residues. Trimming took 1 base from V and 4 from J, leaving 14 bases between them. Looked up from germline, CDR1 is LGHNA and CDR2 is YNFKEQ.

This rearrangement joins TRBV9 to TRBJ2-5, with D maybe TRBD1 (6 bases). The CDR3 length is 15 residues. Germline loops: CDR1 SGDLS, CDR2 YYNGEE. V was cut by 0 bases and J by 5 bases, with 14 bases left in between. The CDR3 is CASSVGGTPRETQYF. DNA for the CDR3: TGTGCCAGCAGCGTAGGAGGGACACCTCGGGAGACCCAGTACTTC.

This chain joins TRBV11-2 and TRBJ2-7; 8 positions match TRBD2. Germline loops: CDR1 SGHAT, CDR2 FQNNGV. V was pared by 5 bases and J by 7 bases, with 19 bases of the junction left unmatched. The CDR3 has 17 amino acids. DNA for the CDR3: TGTGCCAGCAGCCCCCACCGAATAGCGGGATTAAGCTATGAGCAGTACTTC. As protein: CASSPHRIAGLSYEQYF. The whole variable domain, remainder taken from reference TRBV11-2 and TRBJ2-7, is EAGVAQSPRYKIIEKRQSVAFWCNPISGHATLYWYQQILGQGPKLLIQFQNNGVVDDSQLPKDRFSAERLKGVDSTLKIQPAKLEDSAVYLCASSPHRIAGLSYEQYFGPGTRLTVT.

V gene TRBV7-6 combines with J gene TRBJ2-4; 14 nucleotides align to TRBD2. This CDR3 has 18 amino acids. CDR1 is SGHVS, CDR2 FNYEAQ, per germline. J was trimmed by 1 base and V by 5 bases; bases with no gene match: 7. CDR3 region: CASSPGLAGGSAKNIQYF. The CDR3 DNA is TGTGCCAGCAGCCCAGGACTAGCGGGAGGTTCCGCCAAAAACATTCAGTACTTC.

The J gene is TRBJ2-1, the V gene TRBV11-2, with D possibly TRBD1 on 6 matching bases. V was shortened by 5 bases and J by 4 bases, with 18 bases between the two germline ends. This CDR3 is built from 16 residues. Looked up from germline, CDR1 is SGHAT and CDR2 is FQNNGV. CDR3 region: CASSLSQGNWYNEQFF. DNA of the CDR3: TGTGCCAGCAGCCTTTCCCAGGGGAATTGGTACAATGAGCAGTTCTTC.

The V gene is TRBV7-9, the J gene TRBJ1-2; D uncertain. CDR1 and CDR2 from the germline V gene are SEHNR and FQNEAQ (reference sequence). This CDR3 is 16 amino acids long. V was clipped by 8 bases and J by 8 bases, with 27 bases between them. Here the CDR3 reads CASSTGPREGIGGYTF. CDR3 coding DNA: TGTGCCAGCTCTACCGGGCCAAGGGAGGGTATTGGGGGCTACACCTTC.

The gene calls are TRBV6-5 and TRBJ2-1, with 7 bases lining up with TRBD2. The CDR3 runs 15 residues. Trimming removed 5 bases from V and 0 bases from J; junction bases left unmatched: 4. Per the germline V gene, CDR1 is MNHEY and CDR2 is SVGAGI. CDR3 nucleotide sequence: TGTGCCAGCAGTATACTAGCGACCTCCTACAATGAGCAGTTCTTC. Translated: CASSILATSYNEQFF.

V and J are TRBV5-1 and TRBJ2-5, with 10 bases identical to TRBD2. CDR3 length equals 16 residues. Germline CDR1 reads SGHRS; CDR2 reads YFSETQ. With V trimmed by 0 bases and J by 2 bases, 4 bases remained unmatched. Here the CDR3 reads CASSLVASGGQETQYF. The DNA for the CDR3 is TGCGCCAGCAGCTTGGTGGCTAGCGGGGGTCAAGAGACCCAGTACTTC.

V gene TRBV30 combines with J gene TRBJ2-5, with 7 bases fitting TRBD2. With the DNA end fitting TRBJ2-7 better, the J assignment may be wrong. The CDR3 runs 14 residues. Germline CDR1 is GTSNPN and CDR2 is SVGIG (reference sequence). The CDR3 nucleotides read TGTGCCTGGAGCTCCCGCGGGGGCTCCTACGAGCAGTACTTC. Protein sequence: CAWSSRGGSYEQYF.

The chain's CDR3 is CASSQQRSGYTF. CDR3 sequence (DNA): TGTGCCAGCAGCCAACAGAGGAGCGGCTACACCTTC. The gene calls are TRBV4-2 and TRBJ1-2, with D unresolved. CDR3 size: 12 residues. V gave up 2 bases and J gave up 8 bases, with 9 bases separating them. CDR1 is LGHNA, CDR2 YNFKEQ, per germline.

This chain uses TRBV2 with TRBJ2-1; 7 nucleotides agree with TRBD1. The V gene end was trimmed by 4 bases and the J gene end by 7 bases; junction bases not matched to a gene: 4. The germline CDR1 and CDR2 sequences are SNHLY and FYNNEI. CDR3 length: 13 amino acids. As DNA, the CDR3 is TGTGCCAGCAGTGGGGACAGCTTTAATGAGCAGTTCTTC. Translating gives CASSGDSFNEQFF.

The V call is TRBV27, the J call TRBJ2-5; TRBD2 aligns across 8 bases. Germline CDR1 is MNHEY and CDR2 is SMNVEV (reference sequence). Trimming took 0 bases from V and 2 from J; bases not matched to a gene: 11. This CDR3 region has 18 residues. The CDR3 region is CASSLSIPGLVGQETQYF. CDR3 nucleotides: TGTGCCAGCAGTTTATCTATTCCGGGACTAGTAGGGCAAGAGACCCAGTACTTC.

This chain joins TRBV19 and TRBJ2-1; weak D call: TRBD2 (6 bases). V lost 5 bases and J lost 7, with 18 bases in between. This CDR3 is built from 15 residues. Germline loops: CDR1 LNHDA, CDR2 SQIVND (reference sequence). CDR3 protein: CASSPRGIEGNEQFF. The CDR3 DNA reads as TGTGCCAGTAGTCCTCGGGGGATAGAGGGAAATGAGCAGTTCTTC.

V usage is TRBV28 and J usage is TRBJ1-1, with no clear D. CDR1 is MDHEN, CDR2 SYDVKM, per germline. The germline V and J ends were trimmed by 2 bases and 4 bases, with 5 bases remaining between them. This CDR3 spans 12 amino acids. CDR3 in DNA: TGTGCCAGCAGTTTAACGAGCACTGAAGCTTTCTTT. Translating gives CASSLTSTEAFF.

CDR3 loop: CASSLRQGMNYGYTF. The CDR3 DNA sequence: TGTGCCAGCAGTCTCCGACAGGGTATGAACTATGGCTACACCTTC. The J gene is TRBJ1-2, the V gene TRBV6-1, with 7 bases lining up with TRBD1. CDR1 and CDR2 (germline): MNHNS, SASEGT. The trim removed 5 bases at V and 2 bases at J, leaving 8 bases unmatched. The CDR3 runs to 15 residues.

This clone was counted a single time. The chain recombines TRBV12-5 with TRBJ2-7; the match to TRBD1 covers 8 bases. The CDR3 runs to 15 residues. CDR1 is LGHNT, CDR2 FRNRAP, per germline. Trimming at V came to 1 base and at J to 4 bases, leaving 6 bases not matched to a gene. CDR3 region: CASGLAQGALYEQYF. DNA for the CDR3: TGTGCTAGTGGTTTGGCCCAGGGGGCTCTGTACGAGCAGTACTTC.